This T cell receptor (beta chain) stems from a study of OX40 agonist ivuxolimab in advanced cancers. Across the study: Ivuxolimab, an antibody that agonizes OX40 (CD134), was administered to the patients.

Sequencing was performed with immunoSEQ multiplex PCR; in TCRdb, only in-frame clones are kept and a portion is missing. The sample has about 44,000 clones, 75% to 85% seen once. This CDR3 comprises 17 residues. Trimming cost V 9 bases and J 5 bases; bases outside gene matches: 14. Germline CDR1 and CDR2: LNHDA and SQIVND (reference sequence). This sample comprised CD4+ or CD8+ T cells sorted from blood, obtained in a trial of the OX40 agonist ivuxolimab. The chain employs TRBV19 and TRBJ2-5, with TRBD2 matching over 14 bases. This sequence originates from an adult with an advanced solid tumor such as melanoma, head and neck, liver or kidney cancer. The CDR3 sequence: CASSIGLAGGGAETQYF. CDR3 coding DNA: TGTGCCAGCAGCATCGGACTAGCGGGAGGTGGAGCTGAGACCCAGTACTTC.